Shown below are 26 T cell receptor beta chains from a single sample sequenced in a study of T cell responses to AZD1222 COVID-19 vaccine. TCRdb keeps only in-frame clones here, not all; method: immunoSEQ multiplex PCR. The data contain about 150,000 clones, approximately 89% of them singletons. The source material was peripheral blood, sampled 28 days after the second AZD1222 dose. These receptors all come from an adult who received the AZD1222 COVID-19 vaccine.

The chain links TRBV20-1 to TRBJ1-1, with no clear D. V lost 1 base and J 7 bases, leaving 7 bases between the germline ends. This CDR3 region has 11 residues. Germline CDR1 reads DFQATT; CDR2 reads SNEGSKA (reference sequence). The CDR3 region is CSARVKVEAFF. CDR3 sequence (DNA): TGCAGTGCTAGAGTTAAAGTTGAAGCTTTCTTT.

This clone was observed a few times. CDR3 sequence (DNA): TGTGCCAGCACCCGGGGGAGCCCGGATAATTCACCCCTCCACTTT. This codes for CASTRGSPDNSPLHF. The rearrangement links TRBV5-4 to TRBJ1-6; TRBD1 might be the D (5 bases). V lost 6 bases and J 5 bases, leaving 15 bases between the germline ends. This CDR3 has 15 residues. The germline gives CDR1 SGHNT, CDR2 YYREEE (reference sequence).

The chain is built from TRBV9 and TRBJ2-1, with D hard to call. CDR1 and CDR2 from the germline V gene are SGDLS and YYNGEE. The CDR3 loop spans 15 amino acids. Trimming took off 0 bases at V and 10 bases at J, with 17 bases between the two ends. The CDR3 DNA is TGTGCCAGCAGCGTAGCCAGAGGTGGGGTGGGGGAGCAGTTCTTC. It specifies CASSVARGGVGEQFF.

The chain joins TRBV7-9 to TRBJ2-3; maybe TRBD1 (6 bases). CDR1 is SEHNR and CDR2 is FQNEAQ in the germline V gene (reference sequence). CDR3 size: 16 residues. The V and J ends lost 4 bases and 0 bases respectively, with 14 bases between them. The CDR3 here is CASSSGQPSSTDTQYF. The CDR3 DNA reads TGTGCCAGCAGCTCCGGACAGCCAAGCAGCACAGATACGCAGTATTTT.

The rearrangement joins TRBV6-5 to TRBJ2-1, with unresolved D. CDR1 is MNHEY and CDR2 is SVGAGI in the germline V gene. This CDR3 is built from 13 residues. Deletions cut 4 bases from V and 6 bases from J, with 10 bases between. In DNA, the CDR3 is TGTGCCAGCAGTTTGGACCCACCCAATGAGCAGTTCTTC. Translating gives CASSLDPPNEQFF.

The rearrangement uses TRBV4-1 and TRBJ1-5; possible D gene TRBD1, 5 bases. CDR3 length: 16 amino acids. Looked up from germline, CDR1 is MGHRA and CDR2 is YSYEKL. The V end lost 3 bases, the J end lost 3 bases, and 15 bases lay between the germline ends. The CDR3 here is CASSQLWGGTNQPQHF. The CDR3 coding sequence is TGCGCCAGCAGCCAGCTTTGGGGCGGAACCAATCAGCCCCAGCATTTT.

This chain links TRBV18 with TRBJ1-4, with unresolved D. The CDR3 is 15 residues long. From germline, CDR1 is KGHSH and CDR2 LQKENI. Trimming shortened V by 2 bases and J by 0 bases, and 7 bases separated the two germline ends. CDR3 in DNA: TGTGCCAGCTCACCAGGTGGGACAACTAATGAAAAACTGTTTTTT. It specifies CASSPGGTTNEKLFF.

The chain has TRBV9 and TRBJ2-6; the D is unclear. The V gene lost 0 bases and the J gene lost 0 bases, with 10 bases spanning the gap. The CDR3 contains 17 residues. Germline CDR1 and CDR2: SGDLS and YYNGEE. The CDR3 spells CASSVGGRVSGANVLTF. CDR3 sequence (DNA): TGTGCCAGCAGCGTAGGAGGACGGGTCTCTGGGGCCAACGTCCTGACTTTC.

The chain has TRBV18 and TRBJ1-3, with TRBD1 matching over 11 bases. Unmatched junction bases numbered 3, after V lost 3 bases and J lost 8 bases. Looked up from germline, CDR1 is KGHSH and CDR2 is LQKENI. The length of the CDR3 is 14 residues. CDR3 region: CASSPGQGAYTIYF. DNA for the CDR3: TGTGCCAGCTCACCCGGACAGGGGGCCTACACCATATATTTT.

CDR3 sequence (DNA): TGTGCCAGCAGTTGGGCTCTCGGGACTTTCTACGAGCAGTACTTC. This sequence encodes CASSWALGTFYEQYF. The V and J genes are TRBV27 and TRBJ2-7, with D maybe TRBD2 (6 bases). Germline loops: CDR1 MNHEY, CDR2 SMNVEV (reference sequence). V dropped 4 bases and J dropped 3 bases, with 16 bases sitting between them. The CDR3 consists of 15 residues.

The gene calls are TRBV7-9 and TRBJ1-5, with 7 bases lining up with TRBD1. J gave up 5 bases and V 3 bases, and 4 bases lay outside the gene matches. The CDR3 sequence is 14 residues long. Germline assignment: CDR1 SEHNR and CDR2 FQNEAQ (reference sequence). The CDR3 sequence: CASSLRDSHQPQHF. Written as DNA, the CDR3 is TGTGCCAGCAGCTTGCGGGACAGCCATCAGCCCCAGCATTTT. The full variable domain, with the rest looked up from reference TRBV7-9 and TRBJ1-5, is DTGVSQNPRHKITKRGQNVTFRCDPISEHNRLYWYRQTLGQGPEFLTYFQNEAQLEKSRLLSDRFSAERPKGSFSTLEIQRTEQGDSAMYLCASSLRDSHQPQHFGDGTRLSIL.

The count of this clone is one. The rearrangement uses TRBV28 and TRBJ1-3; tentative D call: TRBD1 (5 bases). This CDR3 has 16 residues. Trimming left V 5 bases short and J 0 bases short, with 14 bases between. The germline CDR1 and CDR2 sequences are MDHEN and SYDVKM. CDR3: CASSLGPAYSGNTIYF. In DNA, the CDR3 is TGTGCCAGCAGTCTGGGACCTGCATACTCTGGAAACACCATATATTTT.

This chain links TRBV5-1 with TRBJ2-1; 7 bases map to TRBD2. Germline trimming cut 0 bases from V and 7 bases from J; bases unmatched to any gene: 13. The CDR3 is 17 amino acids. From germline, CDR1 is SGHRS and CDR2 YFSETQ. CDR3 nucleotides: TGCGCCAGCAGCTTGGTCATATCGGGGGGAGGTATGAATGAGCAGTTCTTC. This gives the protein CASSLVISGGGMNEQFF.

The chain joins TRBV27 to TRBJ1-5; D not resolved. The CDR3 is made up of 12 amino acids. Trimming stripped 3 bases from V and 6 bases from J, with 6 bases between. Germline V gene lookup returns CDR1 MNHEY and CDR2 SMNVEV (reference sequence). DNA of the CDR3: TGTGCCAGCAGTTTGGTTGGTCAGCCCCAGCATTTT. It translates to CASSLVGQPQHF.

The rearrangement joins TRBV10-3 to TRBJ2-7; 11 bases align to TRBD2. This CDR3 is built from 14 residues. J was trimmed by 2 bases and V by 10 bases; bases with no gene match: 7. The V gene's germline CDR1 is ENHRY and CDR2 SYGVKD. The CDR3 reads CATLTSGGPYEQYF. The CDR3 region has the DNA TGTGCCACGCTCACTAGCGGGGGCCCCTACGAGCAGTACTTC.

V gene TRBV19 combines with J gene TRBJ1-5, with 9 bases that match TRBD1. The CDR3 length is 16 residues. CDR1 LNHDA and CDR2 SQIVND come from the germline V gene (reference sequence). V lost 4 bases and J lost 1; bases outside the gene matches: 5. CDR3 sequence: CASSTQDRGSNQPQHF. CDR3 in DNA: TGTGCCAGTAGTACCCAGGACAGGGGAAGCAATCAGCCCCAGCATTTT. The whole variable domain, remainder taken from reference TRBV19 and TRBJ1-5, is DGGITQSPKYLFRKEGQNVTLSCEQNLNHDAMYWYRQDPGQGLRLIYYSQIVNDFQKGDIAEGYSVSREKKESFPLTVTSAQKNPTAFYLCASSTQDRGSNQPQHFGDGTRLSIL.

The J gene is TRBJ2-3, the V gene TRBV14; TRBD1 is a possible D gene (5 bases). The CDR3 has 15 amino acids. Germline assignment: CDR1 SGHDN and CDR2 FVKESK. The V and J ends lost 0 bases and 0 bases respectively, with 7 bases between them. The CDR3: CASSQDQGSTDTQYF. The CDR3 DNA sequence: TGTGCCAGCAGCCAAGACCAGGGCAGCACAGATACGCAGTATTTT. Complete variable domain (other parts from reference TRBV14 and TRBJ2-3): EAGVTQFPSHSVIEKGQTVTLRCDPISGHDNLYWYRRVMGKEIKFLLHFVKESKQDESGMPNNRFLAERTGGTYSTLKVQPAELEDSGVYFCASSQDQGSTDTQYFGPGTRLTVL.

The chain recombines TRBV7-9 with TRBJ1-4; 7 bases agree with TRBD1. The V gene's germline CDR1 is SEHNR and CDR2 FQNEAQ (reference sequence). V lost 6 bases and J lost 9; bases outside the gene matches: 16. The length of the CDR3 is 16 residues. CDR3: CASSRSTGAHSQKLFF. The DNA of the CDR3 is TGTGCCAGCAGTCGTTCCACAGGGGCTCATTCGCAAAAACTGTTTTTT.

Turning to this clone: This sample includes further DNA sequences coding for the same CDR3. The gene calls are TRBV27 and TRBJ2-3, with 12 positions matching TRBD2. V lost 3 bases and J lost 6; bases outside the gene matches: 7. Germline CDR1 is MNHEY and CDR2 is SMNVEV (reference sequence). The CDR3 loop spans 16 amino acids. CDR3 in amino acids: CASSLILAGGWDTQYF. The CDR3 coding sequence is TGTGCCAGCAGTTTGATTCTAGCGGGAGGGTGGGATACGCAGTATTTT.

J is TRBJ2-7 and V is TRBV20-1; D not certain. Germline CDR1 is DFQATT and CDR2 is SNEGSKA (reference sequence). Trimming shortened V by 3 bases and J by 4 bases, and 19 bases separated the two germline ends. This CDR3 is 15 amino acids long. The CDR3 loop reads CSASRSSVTPYEQYF. For the CDR3, the DNA is TGCAGTGCTAGTCGTAGTAGTGTTACACCTTACGAGCAGTACTTC.

This chain uses TRBV28 with TRBJ2-1; D is unresolved. V lost 6 bases and J 4 bases, leaving 4 bases between the germline ends. The germline CDR1 and CDR2 sequences are MDHEN and SYDVKM. This CDR3 has 11 residues. The CDR3: CASSRYNEQFF. Here the CDR3 DNA reads TGTGCCAGCAGCCGGTACAATGAGCAGTTCTTC.

The CDR3 reads CASRPYSTDTQYF. In nucleotides, the CDR3 is TGTGCCAGCAGGCCCTATTCGACTGATACGCAGTATTTT. J is TRBJ2-3 and V is TRBV27; D is uncertain. Trimming removed 6 bases from V and 6 bases from J, with 13 bases in between. Germline CDR1 MNHEY, CDR2 SMNVEV (reference sequence). The CDR3 consists of 13 residues.

This clone was seen a few times. This rearrangement joins TRBV7-6 to TRBJ1-1; tentative D call: TRBD1 (5 bases). The germline V gene has CDR1 SGHVS and CDR2 FNYEAQ. The CDR3 runs 12 residues. V was pared by 2 bases and J by 8 bases, with 9 bases between. The CDR3 nucleotides read TGTGCCAGCAGCTTATATAACAGGGAAGCTTTCTTT. It encodes CASSLYNREAFF. Supplemented by reference TRBV7-6 and TRBJ1-1, the full variable domain reads GAGVSQSPRYKVTKRGQDVALRCDPISGHVSLYWYRQALGQGPEFLTYFNYEAQQDKSGLPNDRFSAERPEGSISTLTIQRTEQRDSAMYRCASSLYNREAFFGQGTRLTVV.

With regard to this clone: At one boundary the junction diverges from the germline segment, which might be a read error. This sequence joins TRBV5-1 and TRBJ1-1; D not certain. This CDR3 contains 14 residues. Germline lookup yields CDR1 SGHRS and CDR2 YFSETQ. The CDR3 loop is CASQPIGSKAEAFF. CDR3 DNA sequence: TGCGCCAGCCAACCAATTGGGTCCAAAGCTGAGGCTTTCTTT.

The V call is TRBV19, the J call TRBJ2-1; 13 bases are shared with TRBD2. Germline values: CDR1 LNHDA, CDR2 SQIVND (reference sequence). The V and J ends lost 2 bases and 3 bases, in that order; junction bases with no gene match: 4. This CDR3 is 17 amino acids long. The CDR3 bases are TGTGCCAGTAGTATACCCCGACTAGCGGGAGGCTACAATGAGCAGTTCTTC. Residues: CASSIPRLAGGYNEQFF.

This chain uses TRBV10-3 with TRBJ1-2; no definite D call. Germline V CDR1 and CDR2: ENHRY, SYGVKD. The CDR3 length is 14 residues. The V gene lost 3 bases and the J gene lost 4 bases, with 12 bases spanning the gap. CDR3 amino acids: CAISEGGVIYGYTF. The CDR3 DNA follows: TGTGCCATCAGTGAAGGCGGGGTGATCTATGGCTACACCTTC.